A single sample is the source of the 15 T cell receptor beta chains below, sequenced in a study of blood T cell repertoires in COVID-19. Produced via immunoSEQ multiplex PCR; TCRdb's table is partial and in-frame only. The sample includes hundreds of thousands of clones, 87% of them seen just once. Material for sequencing was peripheral blood. Receptors were obtained from a man between 18 and 29 years old with active or convalescent COVID-19.

The V and J genes are TRBV7-2 and TRBJ2-7; TRBD2 agrees at 10 bases. V was pared by 0 bases and J by 0 bases, with 2 bases of the junction left unmatched. CDR1 is SGHTA and CDR2 is FQGNSA in the germline V gene. This CDR3 is built from 16 residues. The CDR3 DNA is TGTGCCAGCAGCTTAGCCCCTAGCGGGAGCTCCTACGAGCAGTACTTC. Its translation: CASSLAPSGSSYEQYF. Using reference TRBV7-2 and TRBJ2-7 for the parts outside the CDR3, the full variable domain is GAGVSQSPSNKVTEKGKDVELRCDPISGHTALYWYRQSLGQGLEFLIYFQGNSAPDKSGLPSDRFSAERTGGSVSTLTIQRTQQEDSAVYLCASSLAPSGSSYEQYFGPGTRLTVT.

The CDR3 DNA reads TGCGCCAGCAGCCCGCGCGCACCAACTAATGAAAAACTGTTTTTT. Its translation is CASSPRAPTNEKLFF. This rearrangement joins TRBV5-1 to TRBJ1-4; D not resolved. From germline, CDR1 is SGHRS and CDR2 YFSETQ. The CDR3 loop spans 15 amino acids. V was shortened by 4 bases and J by 0 bases, with 10 bases between the two germline ends.

V usage is TRBV30 and J usage is TRBJ2-1; tentatively, D is TRBD2 (6 bases). The CDR3 consists of 12 residues. From germline, CDR1 is GTSNPN and CDR2 SVGIG (reference sequence). The ends were cut back, 7 bases at V and 4 bases at J, with 11 bases in the middle. CDR3 region: CASKAGYNEQFF. As DNA, the CDR3 is TGTGCCTCCAAGGCGGGATACAATGAGCAGTTCTTC. The full variable domain, rest sourced from reference TRBV30 and TRBJ2-1, is SQTIHQWPATLVQPVGSPLSLECTVEGTSNPNLYWYRQAAGRGLQLLFYSVGIGQISSEVPQNLSASRPQDRQFILSSKKLLLSDSGFYLCASKAGYNEQFFGPGTRLTVL.

This clone was counted a single time. This rearrangement joins TRBV6-2 or TRBV6-3 to TRBJ2-7; 9 bases map to TRBD2. The CDR3 contains 16 residues. Germline trimming cut 4 bases from V and 7 bases from J; bases unmatched to any gene: 14. The germline V gene has CDR1 MNHEY and CDR2 SVGEGT. The CDR3 nucleotides are TGTGCCAGCAGTTCTAGCGGGATCACCCTTGGTTTGGAGCAGTACTTC. Protein sequence: CASSSSGITLGLEQYF.

The rearrangement uses TRBV7-3 and TRBJ2-5; 7 bases align to TRBD1. Germline V lookup: CDR1 SGHTA, CDR2 FQGTGA. The CDR3 sequence is 16 residues long. Trimming cost V 1 base and J 4 bases; bases outside gene matches: 9. The CDR3 sequence is CASSLNQAQGRETQYF. CDR3 DNA: TGTGCCAGCAGCTTAAATCAGGCACAGGGGAGAGAGACCCAGTACTTC. Complete variable domain (other parts from reference TRBV7-3 and TRBJ2-5): GAGVSQTPSNKVTEKGKYVELRCDPISGHTALYWYRQSLGQGPEFLIYFQGTGAADDSGLPNDRFFAVRPEGSVSTLKIQRTERGDSAVYLCASSLNQAQGRETQYFGPGTRLLVL.

The rearrangement joins TRBV7-6 to TRBJ1-2; 8 nucleotides agree with TRBD1. Germline trimming cut 4 bases from V and 8 bases from J; bases unmatched to any gene: 12. CDR1 SGHVS and CDR2 FNYEAQ come from the germline V gene. The CDR3 has 15 amino acids. This CDR3 is CASSSPGQVLRGYTF. CDR3 nucleotide sequence: TGTGCCAGCAGCTCACCGGGACAGGTATTGAGAGGCTACACCTTC.

This clone was seen a single time. The chain has TRBV19 and TRBJ1-5; D call uncertain. This CDR3 has 14 residues. V dropped 5 bases and J dropped 9 bases, with 17 bases sitting between them. Looked up from germline, CDR1 is LNHDA and CDR2 is SQIVND (reference sequence). The CDR3 reads CASSPLGRQGPQHF. The DNA of the CDR3 is TGTGCCAGTAGTCCATTGGGGAGGCAAGGGCCCCAGCATTTT.

V usage is TRBV11-3 and J usage is TRBJ2-1, with a possible D match to TRBD2 (5 bases). From germline, CDR1 is SGHNT and CDR2 YENEEA. CDR3 size: 16 residues. Trimming left V 5 bases short and J 1 base short, with 15 bases between. The CDR3 DNA follows: TGTGCCAGCAGCCACAGAGGGAGCGATTCCTACAATGAGCAGTTCTTC. This translates into CASSHRGSDSYNEQFF. Full variable domain (missing parts from reference TRBV11-3 and TRBJ2-1): EAGVVQSPRYKIIEKKQPVAFWCNPISGHNTLYWYLQNLGQGPELLIRYENEEAVDDSQLPKDRFSAERLKGVDSTLKIQPAELGDSAVYLCASSHRGSDSYNEQFFGPGTRLTVL.

The gene calls are TRBV7-2 and TRBJ2-2, with TRBD1 matching over 11 bases. Per germline, CDR1 SGHTA and CDR2 FQGNSA. The V gene end was trimmed by 7 bases and the J gene end by 6 bases; junction bases not matched to a gene: 7. The CDR3 has 15 amino acids. Written as DNA, the CDR3 is TGTGCCAGCAACCCTGGACAGGGGGCAGCCGGGGAGCTGTTTTTT. Translated: CASNPGQGAAGELFF.

The genes are TRBV2 and TRBJ2-3; 11 nucleotides agree with TRBD2. After removal of 5 bases from V and 2 bases from J, the junction contained 6 bases not matched to a gene. This CDR3 region has 16 residues. Per germline, CDR1 SNHLY and CDR2 FYNNEI. In nucleotides, the CDR3 is TGTGCCAGCAGTTTCAGACTAGCGGGGACCACAGATACGCAGTATTTT. It codes for CASSFRLAGTTDTQYF.

The chain links TRBV5-1 to TRBJ2-5, with D possibly matching TRBD2 (5 bases). Germline values: CDR1 SGHRS, CDR2 YFSETQ. V lost 0 bases and J 5 bases, leaving 20 bases between the germline ends. The CDR3 extends over 17 amino acids. As DNA, the CDR3 is TGCGCCAGCAGCTTGGCCGAGGGCGGGCCCGAACGGGAGACCCAGTACTTC. Translated: CASSLAEGGPERETQYF.

V usage is TRBV15 and J usage is TRBJ1-5, with D maybe TRBD1 (5 bases). In germline, CDR1 is LNHNV, CDR2 YYDKDF (reference sequence). The CDR3 has 18 residues. V dropped 0 bases and J dropped 0 bases, with 15 bases sitting between them. As DNA, the CDR3 is TGTGCCACCAGCAGAGATTTTTTGACAGAATATAGCAATCAGCCCCAGCATTTT. Translation: CATSRDFLTEYSNQPQHF. Based on the CDR3 plus reference TRBV15 and TRBJ1-5, the full variable domain is DAMVIQNPRYQVTQFGKPVTLSCSQTLNHNVMYWYQQKSSQAPKLLFHYYDKDFNNEADTPDNFQSRRPNTSFCFLDIRSPGLGDTAMYLCATSRDFLTEYSNQPQHFGDGTRLSIL.

This clone has just one count. The chain uses TRBV11-2 and TRBJ1-2; 7 bases are shared with TRBD1. The CDR3 runs 15 residues. The trim removed 3 bases at V and 2 bases at J, leaving 6 bases unmatched. Germline V CDR1 and CDR2: SGHAT, FQNNGV. Here the CDR3 reads CASSFRDRQNYGYTF. CDR3 nucleotide sequence: TGTGCCAGCAGCTTCCGGGACAGACAGAACTATGGCTACACCTTC.

This chain connects TRBV9 to TRBJ1-2; TRBD1 might be the D (5 bases). This CDR3 contains 11 residues. From germline, CDR1 is SGDLS and CDR2 YYNGEE. Deletions cut 4 bases from V and 6 bases from J, with 7 bases between. The CDR3 DNA sequence: TGTGCCAGCAGCAAGGGGAATGGCTACACCTTC. Translating it yields CASSKGNGYTF.

This clone was seen a few times. J is TRBJ2-3 and V is TRBV5-1; 10 positions match TRBD1. This CDR3 spans 16 amino acids. The V gene end was trimmed by 0 bases and the J gene end by 4 bases; junction bases not matched to a gene: 5. In germline, CDR1 is SGHRS, CDR2 YFSETQ. In DNA, the CDR3 is TGCGCCAGCAGCTTGGCCCCGGGACAGGGGTCAGATACGCAGTATTTT. It codes for CASSLAPGQGSDTQYF.